These T cell receptor beta chains were read from a single sample in a study of T-cell memory formation after mild COVID-19. TCRdb called the 5' RACE reads again in MiXCR, with one record for every CDR3 protein. Among under 650,000 distinct CDR3 sequences, under 20% were seen once, and the ten largest hold about 12%. The specimen was PBMCs or a T cell subset sorted from them (not recorded which). These receptors originate from an adult woman who had mild COVID-19 (a few samples of this study predate the infection). Cell type and time point are not known. CDR3s leave out the opening cysteine and the closing phenylalanine or tryptophan.

v_call cdr3_aa
TRBV18 ASSAGIYNEQF
TRBV11-2 ASSLGVRLADTQY
TRBV20-1 SATDRAGTQY
TRBV5-1 ASSLASPSSYNEQF
TRBV4-2 ASSQDLNGFMSSYNEQF
TRBV30 AWSGRQNYGYT
TRBV7-9 ASSLESPTGGYT
TRBV5-1 ASSSGQAKGYT
TRBV29-1 SVVLGGHR
TRBV20-1 SAPRDRGAGEQY
TRBV20-1 SARPGQGAYNEQF
TRBV12-3/TRBV12-4 ASSLFGWSHEQY
TRBV7-2 ASSLVGAQKNIQY
TRBV20-1 SASGGRLAGTNEQF
TRBV20-1 SALDRGLGGYNSPLH
TRBV7-6 ASSSEVGLAGKEQF
TRBV29-1 SSTGPFYSYNEQF